These 22 T cell receptor beta chains share one sample of origin, sequenced in a study of T cell changes during pregnancy in multiple sclerosis. Sequenced by immunoSEQ multiplex PCR; TCRdb stores in-frame clones only, minus some. Here the sample spans 45,000 to 60,000 clones, approximately 90% being singletons. The sample in question was CD4+ T cells from peripheral blood mononuclear cells, obtained in the second trimester of pregnancy. Receptors originate from a female donor with multiple sclerosis, enrolled in a pregnancy study.

This chain connects TRBV28 to TRBJ1-5, with TRBD1 identical over 9 bases. CDR1 is MDHEN and CDR2 is SYDVKM in the germline V gene. J lost 4 bases, V lost 6 bases, and 7 bases had no gene match. The CDR3 has 15 amino acids. CDR3 coding DNA: TGTGCCAGCAGGATACAGGGGGCTTTGAATCAGCCCCAGCATTTT. It is translated as CASRIQGALNQPQHF. The whole variable domain, remainder taken from reference TRBV28 and TRBJ1-5, is DVKVTQSSRYLVKRTGEKVFLECVQDMDHENMFWYRQDPGLGLRLIYFSYDVKMKEKGDIPEGYSVSREKKERFSLILESASTNQTSMYLCASRIQGALNQPQHFGDGTRLSIL.

The chain recombines TRBV7-8 with TRBJ2-1; D remains ambiguous. The ends were cut back, 5 bases at V and 6 bases at J, with 11 bases in the middle. The CDR3 is 13 residues long. Germline CDR1 SGHVS, CDR2 FQNEAQ. In nucleotides, the CDR3 is TGTGCCAGCAGCCCCCTTCAAGCCAATGAGCAGTTCTTC. Translated, it gives CASSPLQANEQFF.

This chain uses TRBV28 with TRBJ1-1; TRBD1 matches 9 bases. From germline, CDR1 is MDHEN and CDR2 SYDVKM. Trimming took 6 bases from V and 4 from J; bases not matched to a gene: 6. CDR3 length: 14 residues. The CDR3 here is CASSRDRVITEAFF. In DNA form, the CDR3 reads TGTGCCAGCAGCCGGGACAGGGTTATCACTGAAGCTTTCTTT.

This chain links TRBV10-3 with TRBJ2-1; 11 bases are shared with TRBD2. CDR3 size: 15 residues. Germline-derived CDR1 and CDR2 are ENHRY and SYGVKD. J was trimmed by 7 bases and V by 5 bases; bases with no gene match: 7. CDR3 sequence reads: CAISSVAGGINEQFF. The CDR3 region has the DNA TGTGCCATCAGTAGCGTAGCGGGAGGGATAAATGAGCAGTTCTTC.

The chain links TRBV9 to TRBJ2-1, with unresolved D. V shed 1 base and J shed 1 base, with 12 bases lying between them. This CDR3 has 16 amino acids. Per the germline V gene, CDR1 is SGDLS and CDR2 is YYNGEE. The CDR3 protein is CASSVSNGLSYNEQFF. In DNA form, the CDR3 reads TGTGCCAGCAGCGTATCCAACGGTCTATCCTACAATGAGCAGTTCTTC.

The chain uses TRBV5-5 and TRBJ2-5, with TRBD2 matching 7 bases. CDR1 is SGHKS and CDR2 is YYEKEE in the germline V gene (reference sequence). This CDR3 spans 14 amino acids. V lost 0 bases and J lost 4; bases outside the gene matches: 3. The CDR3: CASSLDPGGETQYF. CDR3 DNA sequence: TGTGCCAGCAGCTTGGACCCGGGAGGAGAGACCCAGTACTTC.

The genes are TRBV30 and TRBJ2-3; no definite D call. This CDR3 comprises 13 residues. Per the germline V gene, CDR1 is GTSNPN and CDR2 is SVGIG (reference sequence). V lost 0 bases and J lost 2, with 6 bases in between. CDR3 protein: CAWSVGHTDTQYF. For the CDR3, the DNA is TGTGCCTGGAGTGTTGGGCACACAGATACGCAGTATTTT.

The genes are TRBV18 and TRBJ2-7; 8 nucleotides match TRBD2. Unmatched junction bases numbered 12, after V lost 3 bases and J lost 5 bases. From germline, CDR1 is KGHSH and CDR2 LQKENI. The CDR3 runs 16 residues. The CDR3 nucleotides are TGTGCCAGCTCACCCTTCGCGGGGGGCGCGAGGGACGAGCAGTACTTC. Its protein is CASSPFAGGARDEQYF.

This chain links TRBV30 with TRBJ2-7; TRBD2 aligns across 8 bases. Trimming took 2 bases from V and 0 from J; bases not matched to a gene: 6. Germline lookup yields CDR1 GTSNPN and CDR2 SVGIG (reference sequence). CDR3 size: 15 residues. The CDR3 loop is CAWSPRGAHSYEQYF. For the CDR3, the DNA is TGTGCCTGGAGTCCGCGGGGGGCCCACTCCTACGAGCAGTACTTC. Variable domain in full (rest from reference TRBV30 and TRBJ2-7): SQTIHQWPATLVQPVGSPLSLECTVEGTSNPNLYWYRQAAGRGLQLLFYSVGIGQISSEVPQNLSASRPQDRQFILSSKKLLLSDSGFYLCAWSPRGAHSYEQYFGPGTRLTVT.

This clone was counted a single time. The V gene is TRBV14, the J gene TRBJ1-2, with TRBD1 identical over 7 bases. The V gene's germline CDR1 is SGHDN and CDR2 FVKESK. J gave up 7 bases and V 4 bases, and 9 bases lay outside the gene matches. There are 14 residues in the CDR3. The CDR3 sequence is CASSPRQGGSGYTF. CDR3 DNA: TGTGCCAGCAGCCCTCGACAGGGTGGGTCTGGCTACACCTTC.

The CDR3 is CAIGGQNTEAFF. The CDR3, as DNA: TGTGCCATCGGGGGACAGAACACTGAAGCTTTCTTT. The J gene is TRBJ1-1, the V gene TRBV10-3; D possibly corresponds to TRBD1 (6 bases). CDR3 length: 12 amino acids. Per germline, CDR1 ENHRY and CDR2 SYGVKD. V lost 8 bases and J 1 base, leaving 8 bases between the germline ends.

J is TRBJ2-3 and V is TRBV10-3; 7 bases map to TRBD1. With 4 bases clipped from V and 6 bases from J, the junction kept 16 bases outside the gene matches. There are 17 residues in the CDR3. The germline CDR1 and CDR2 sequences are ENHRY and SYGVKD. CDR3 protein: CAISAGTEPVYSDTQYF. CDR3 DNA sequence: TGTGCCATCAGTGCGGGGACAGAACCTGTTTATTCGGATACGCAGTATTTT.

The genes are TRBV28 and TRBJ2-7; 7 nucleotides match TRBD1. The V segment lost 6 bases and the J segment 3 bases; nucleotides outside the gene matches: 8. Germline CDR1 and CDR2: MDHEN and SYDVKM. This CDR3 comprises 14 residues. Written as DNA, the CDR3 is TGTGCCAGCAGCGAACCGTACAGGGGCTACGAGCAGTACTTC. It codes for CASSEPYRGYEQYF.

V gene TRBV7-2 combines with J gene TRBJ2-5, with 7 bases that match TRBD1. The CDR3 totals 13 residues. V was clipped by 3 bases and J by 5 bases; unmatched bases: 3. Germline-derived CDR1 and CDR2 are SGHTA and FQGNSA. The CDR3, as DNA: TGTGCCAGCAGCTTTAAGGGGGCTGAGACCCAGTACTTC. Translating gives CASSFKGAETQYF.

The CDR3 loop is CAISTGNTGELFF. The CDR3, as DNA: TGTGCCATCAGCACAGGGAACACCGGGGAGCTGTTTTTT. The chain carries TRBV10-3 and TRBJ2-2; the D gene is possibly TRBD1 (5 bases). V was pared by 6 bases and J by 1 base, with 6 bases between. The germline CDR1 and CDR2 sequences are ENHRY and SYGVKD. The CDR3 contains 13 residues.

The rearrangement uses TRBV10-1 and TRBJ2-1; maybe TRBD2 (5 bases). The CDR3 runs 15 residues. The germline V and J ends were trimmed by 3 bases and 0 bases, with 9 bases remaining between them. From germline, CDR1 is WNHNN and CDR2 SYGVQD (reference sequence). CDR3 region: CASSEVGSSYNEQFF. CDR3 in DNA: TGCGCCAGCAGTGAAGTGGGGAGCTCCTACAATGAGCAGTTCTTC.

V usage is TRBV4-1 and J usage is TRBJ1-2, with no clear D. Trimming shortened V by 0 bases and J by 0 bases, and 5 bases separated the two germline ends. Germline-derived CDR1 and CDR2 are MGHRA and YSYEKL. This CDR3 contains 14 residues. The DNA of the CDR3 is TGCGCCAGCAGCCAAGATTATACTAACTATGGCTACACCTTC. Protein: CASSQDYTNYGYTF.

This rearrangement joins TRBV6-5 to TRBJ1-5; the match to TRBD1 covers 7 bases. Unmatched junction bases numbered 6, after V lost 5 bases and J lost 5 bases. The CDR3 is 14 residues long. Germline V gene data show CDR1 as MNHEY and CDR2 as SVGAGI. CDR3 in DNA: TGTGCCAGCAGTAGACGACAGGGAGATCAGCCCCAGCATTTT. Translation gives CASSRRQGDQPQHF.

This chain uses TRBV6-1 with TRBJ2-1; D remains unclear. CDR1 is MNHNS and CDR2 is SASEGT in the germline V gene. This CDR3 region has 19 residues. V lost 2 bases, J lost 0 bases, and 20 bases lay in between. The CDR3 coding sequence is TGTGCCAGCAGTGAAAATGCCCGCAGGCCCCTTAGCTCCTACAATGAGCAGTTCTTC. Its protein product is CASSENARRPLSSYNEQFF.

This sequence joins TRBV19 and TRBJ2-1; a possible D gene is TRBD1 (6 bases). Trimming removed 6 bases at V and 0 bases at J, with 15 bases between. Per germline, CDR1 LNHDA and CDR2 SQIVND (reference sequence). CDR3 size: 16 residues. The CDR3 here is CASRIGTPSSYNEQFF. DNA of the CDR3: TGTGCCAGTAGAATCGGGACACCGAGCTCCTACAATGAGCAGTTCTTC.

This chain joins TRBV15 and TRBJ1-4; the match to TRBD1 covers 7 bases. Trimming removed 5 bases from V and 0 bases from J; junction bases left unmatched: 3. Germline V gene lookup returns CDR1 LNHNV and CDR2 YYDKDF (reference sequence). The CDR3 consists of 15 residues. The CDR3 loop reads CATSGGQATNEKLFF. In DNA form, the CDR3 reads TGTGCCACCAGCGGTGGACAGGCAACTAATGAAAAACTGTTTTTT.

V gene TRBV5-1 combines with J gene TRBJ1-1; 8 positions agree with TRBD1. CDR1 is SGHRS, CDR2 YFSETQ, per germline. The J segment lost 1 base and the V segment lost 4 bases, leaving 3 bases of the junction unmatched. The CDR3 extends over 14 amino acids. CDR3 region: CASSPTGGNTEAFF. The DNA for the CDR3 is TGCGCCAGCAGCCCAACAGGGGGGAACACTGAAGCTTTCTTT.